This T cell receptor beta chain derives from a study of CD4 T cells in relation to SARS-CoV-2 and coronaviruses. V was pared by 6 bases and J by 3 bases, with 5 bases of the junction left unmatched. The CDR3 has 13 amino acids. Method: immunoSEQ multiplex PCR; TCRdb's copy keeps in-frame clones and lacks some. This table holds 15,000 to 20,000 clones, roughly four fifths found once. CD4+ T cells from unexposed donors were obtained before the COVID-19 pandemic (2011-2018). Isolation of CD4+ T cells took place after nine to ten days in culture. Worth noting for this clone: No antigen is known for it.

The sequencing input was CD4+ T cells from PBMCs, cultured in vitro. This sequence originates from a human donor in good health. The chain employs TRBV12-3 or TRBV12-4 and TRBJ2-7, with 7 nucleotides matching TRBD1. The CDR3 DNA follows: TGTGCCAGCAGACAGGGGTCCCACTACGAGCAGTACTTC. This translates into CASRQGSHYEQYF.